This TCR beta chain originates from a study of early T cells in non-severe SARS-CoV-2 infection. For the study at large: Sequencing input comprised bulk RNA from unsorted whole blood; chain pairing was not available.

General observations from the study: VDJdb matching favored anti-spike CD8 responses, missing private and CD4 specificities.

In the case of this clonotype: Antigen: not known.

Unique molecular identifiers were attached to individual cDNA molecules. Each CDR3 protein gets one entry after TCRdb re-called the 5' RACE reads with MiXCR. The repertoire has 55,000 to 75,000 distinct CDR3 sequences, 12% of them found once; the top ten carry 3.5% to 4.5%. This TCR came from an adult who was a healthcare worker with PCR-confirmed SARS-CoV-2 infection or an uninfected control (not recorded which). The sample comprised whole blood.

The CDR3 nucleotides are TGTGCCAGCAGGACCCCCCGGGGAGAGCTCGGCTACACCTTC. Its protein is CASRTPRGELGYTF. The V call is TRBV28, the J call TRBJ1-2, with D hard to call. V lost 6 bases, J lost 8 bases, and 19 bases lay in between. The CDR3 totals 14 residues. Germline CDR1 is MDHEN and CDR2 is SYDVKM.